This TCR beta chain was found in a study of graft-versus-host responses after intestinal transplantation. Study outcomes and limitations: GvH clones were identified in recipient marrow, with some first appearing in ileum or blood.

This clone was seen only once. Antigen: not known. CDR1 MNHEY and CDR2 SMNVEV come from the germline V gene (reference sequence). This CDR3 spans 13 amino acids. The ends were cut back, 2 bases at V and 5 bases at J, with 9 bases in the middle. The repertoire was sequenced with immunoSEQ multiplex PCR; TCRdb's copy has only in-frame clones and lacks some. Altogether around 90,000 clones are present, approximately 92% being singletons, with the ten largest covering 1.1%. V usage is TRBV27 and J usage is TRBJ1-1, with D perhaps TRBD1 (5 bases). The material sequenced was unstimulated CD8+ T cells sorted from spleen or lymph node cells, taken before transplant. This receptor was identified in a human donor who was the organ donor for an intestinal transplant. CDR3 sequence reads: CASSLDSRTEAFF. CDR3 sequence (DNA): TGTGCCAGCAGTTTAGACAGTCGGACTGAAGCTTTCTTT.